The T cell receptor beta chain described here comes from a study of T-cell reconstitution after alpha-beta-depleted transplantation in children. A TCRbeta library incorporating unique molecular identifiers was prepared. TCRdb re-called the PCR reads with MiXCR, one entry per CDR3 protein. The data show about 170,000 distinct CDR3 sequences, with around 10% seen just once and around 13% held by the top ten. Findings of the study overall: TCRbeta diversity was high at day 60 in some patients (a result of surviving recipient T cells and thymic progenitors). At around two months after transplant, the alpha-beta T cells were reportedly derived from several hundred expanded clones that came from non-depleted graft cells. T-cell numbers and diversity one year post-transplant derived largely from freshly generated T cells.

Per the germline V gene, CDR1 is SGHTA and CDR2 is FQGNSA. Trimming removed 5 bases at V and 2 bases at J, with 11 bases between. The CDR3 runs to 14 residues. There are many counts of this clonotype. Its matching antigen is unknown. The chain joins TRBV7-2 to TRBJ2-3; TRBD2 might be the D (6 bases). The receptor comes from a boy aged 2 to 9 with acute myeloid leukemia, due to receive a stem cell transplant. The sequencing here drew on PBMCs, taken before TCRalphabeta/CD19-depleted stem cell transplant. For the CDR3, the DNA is TGTGCCAGCAGCCGAAGGGACTTCACAGATACGCAGTATTTT. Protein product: CASSRRDFTDTQYF. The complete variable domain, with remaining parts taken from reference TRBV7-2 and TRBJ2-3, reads GAGVSQSPSNKVTEKGKDVELRCDPISGHTALYWYRQSLGQGLEFLIYFQGNSAPDKSGLPSDRFSAERTGGSVSTLTIQRTQQEDSAVYLCASSRRDFTDTQYFGPGTRLTVL.